The rows below give T cell receptor beta chains drawn from one sample of a study of cytomegalovirus exposure and HLA in healthy donors. Some clones are missing from TCRdb's copy, which holds only in-frame ones; the method was immunoSEQ multiplex PCR. This table has about 120,000 clones, 80% to 85% appearing once. The specimen was PBMCs. The receptors derive from a woman aged 40 to 50 in good health and CMV-seronegative. CDR3s include the opening cysteine and the closing phenylalanine or tryptophan.

v_call: TRBV7-9
j_call: TRBJ2-2
cdr3_aa: CSSSRTGTTGELFF

v_call: TRBV30
j_call: TRBJ1-5
cdr3_aa: CAWTPGQGNQPQHF

v_call: TRBV11-2
j_call: TRBJ2-2
cdr3_aa: CASSLRGGAGELFF

v_call: TRBV7-9
j_call: TRBJ1-1
cdr3_aa: CSSSLTGVHMNTEAFF

v_call: TRBV18
j_call: TRBJ2-3
cdr3_aa: CASSPPDSPDTQYF

v_call: TRBV11-3
j_call: TRBJ2-3
cdr3_aa: CASNQIASSTDTQYF

v_call: TRBV4-1
j_call: TRBJ2-2
cdr3_aa: CASSQVVGVAGTNTGELFF

v_call: TRBV30
j_call: TRBJ1-1
cdr3_aa: CAWSVYGQLNTEAFF

v_call: TRBV6-1
j_call: TRBJ1-2
cdr3_aa: CASSEGQVLGAYGYTF

v_call: TRBV6-5
j_call: TRBJ2-3
cdr3_aa: CASSYWIGGSADTQYF

v_call: TRBV2
j_call: TRBJ2-1
cdr3_aa: CASSWGGYNEQFF

v_call: TRBV6-1
j_call: TRBJ2-1
cdr3_aa: CASRTQGIREQFF

v_call: TRBV5-1
j_call: TRBJ1-4
cdr3_aa: CASSFRDRDEKLFF

v_call: TRBV20-1
j_call: TRBJ1-4
cdr3_aa: CSTSPLLFF

v_call: TRBV10-1
j_call: TRBJ2-1
cdr3_aa: CASSEWRGPRSSSGQFF

v_call: TRBV15
j_call: TRBJ2-7
cdr3_aa: CATSHMAGSGVGEQYF

v_call: TRBV19
j_call: TRBJ2-1
cdr3_aa: CASSSAQGNEQFF

v_call: TRBV7-8
j_call: TRBJ1-4
cdr3_aa: CASSRDRESSGTNEKLFF

v_call: TRBV7-8
j_call: TRBJ2-1
cdr3_aa: CASRVAAGGSNEQFF

v_call: TRBV10-3
j_call: TRBJ2-1
cdr3_aa: CAISDGSSYNEQFF

v_call: TRBV19
j_call: TRBJ2-7
cdr3_aa: CASSIGSASYEQYF

v_call: TRBV25-1
j_call: TRBJ2-1
cdr3_aa: CASHDEGDRGVNEQFF

v_call: TRBV5-4
j_call: TRBJ1-1
cdr3_aa: CASSRLMAAEAFF

v_call: TRBV28
j_call: TRBJ1-4
cdr3_aa: CASSLGGGAEKLFF